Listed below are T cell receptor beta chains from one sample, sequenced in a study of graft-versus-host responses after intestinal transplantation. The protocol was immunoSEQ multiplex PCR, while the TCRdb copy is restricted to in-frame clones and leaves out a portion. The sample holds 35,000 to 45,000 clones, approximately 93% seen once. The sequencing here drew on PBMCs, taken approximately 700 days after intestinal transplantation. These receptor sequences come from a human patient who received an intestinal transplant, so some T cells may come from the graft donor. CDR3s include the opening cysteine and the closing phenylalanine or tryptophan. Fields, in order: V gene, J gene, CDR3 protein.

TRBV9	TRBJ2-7	CAGSREGWDYEQYF
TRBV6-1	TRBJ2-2	CASSEFGTHPTGELFF
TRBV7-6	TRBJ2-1	CASSLALAGGLYNEQFF
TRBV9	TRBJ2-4	CASSVGGGTRQNIQYF
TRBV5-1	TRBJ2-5	CASKVLQGAGETQYF
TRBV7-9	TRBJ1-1	CASSRGTEAFF
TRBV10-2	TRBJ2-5	CASSSGRPSETQYF
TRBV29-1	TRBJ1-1	CSGGGTNTEAFF
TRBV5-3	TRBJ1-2	CASSLTGSGYTF
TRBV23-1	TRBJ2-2	CASSVATGELFF
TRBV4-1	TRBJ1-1	CASSQEVWGPNTEAFF
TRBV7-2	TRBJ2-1	CATGFFGLNEQFF
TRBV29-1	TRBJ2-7	CSVERRGWRYEQYF
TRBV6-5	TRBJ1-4	CASSQQGDTNEKLFF
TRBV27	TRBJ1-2	CASSPQTGIGYGYTF
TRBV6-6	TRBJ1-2	CASSQDRGGGYTF
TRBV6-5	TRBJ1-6	CASTPRSRGDSPLHF